This entry features one T cell receptor (beta chain) sequence. Its antigen remains unidentified. The data are from a study of shared clonotypes between healthy human individuals. At deep level, the assay was performed. Libraries were prepared by immunoSEQ multiplex PCR; TCRdb keeps only in-frame clonotypes and omits some of them. The sample holds over a million clones, approximately 98% seen once. Study-wide results and caveats: Generally, estimated richness proved larger in naive subsets than it did in memory subsets.

The CDR3 is 14 amino acids. From germline, CDR1 is SGHRS and CDR2 YFSETQ. Trimming at V came to 4 bases and at J to 3 bases, leaving 6 bases not matched to a gene. This TCR came from a man aged 25-40 years in good health. The chain employs TRBV5-1 and TRBJ2-7; the match to TRBD2 covers 8 bases. The sample taken for sequencing was naive CD4+ T cells sorted from blood. Indicated subset: CD45RA+ positively selected. This chain's CDR3 is CASSARTSRYEQYF. Here the CDR3 DNA reads TGCGCCAGCAGCGCAAGGACTAGCCGCTACGAGCAGTACTTC.